These T cell receptor beta chains were read from a single sample in a study of glioma-infiltrating T cells after dendritic cell vaccination. Measured with immunoSEQ multiplex PCR; TCRdb has only the in-frame clones, and not every one. Seen here are over 55,000 clones, around 81% observed once, and the top ten hold around 8%. Source: blood, taken before dendritic cell vaccination. The receptors derive from a human donor with glioblastoma. The CDR3 runs from the conserved cysteine through the conserved F or W. The D gene is left open where the match is weak. Clone size is not always given. Where it is, it says once, few, many or a class for expanded clones.

clone_size: NA; j_call: TRBJ1-2; d_call: NA; cdr3_length: 15; v_call: TRBV27; cdr3_nt: TGTGCCAGCAGTTGGGCGGCGGGAGGGAGCTATGGCTACACCTTC; cdr3_aa: CASSWAAGGSYGYTF
clone_size: NA; j_call: TRBJ2-1; d_call: NA; cdr3_length: 15; v_call: TRBV27; cdr3_nt: TGTGCCAGCAACGGGGGTCTACCGCACTACAATGAGCAGTTCTTC; cdr3_aa: CASNGGLPHYNEQFF
clone_size: NA; j_call: TRBJ2-1; d_call: TRBD2; cdr3_length: 17; v_call: TRBV5-1; cdr3_nt: TGCGCCAGCAGCTTGTGGACTAGCGGGGGGAACTACAATGAGCAGTTCTTC; cdr3_aa: CASSLWTSGGNYNEQFF
clone_size: NA; j_call: TRBJ2-3; d_call: NA; cdr3_length: 13; v_call: TRBV5-1; cdr3_nt: TGCGCCAGCAGCTTCGGTCGGGAAGATACGCAGTATTTT; cdr3_aa: CASSFGREDTQYF
clone_size: NA; j_call: TRBJ2-2; d_call: TRBD1; cdr3_length: 14; v_call: TRBV7-9; cdr3_nt: TGTGCCAGCAGCCCGACAGGGGTTACCGGGGAGCTGTTTTTT; cdr3_aa: CASSPTGVTGELFF
clone_size: NA; j_call: TRBJ1-4; d_call: NA; cdr3_length: 17; v_call: TRBV4-1; cdr3_nt: TGCGCCAGCAGCCAAGCTACCACCGCAAGGAGTAATGAAAAACTGTTTTTT; cdr3_aa: CASSQATTARSNEKLFF
clone_size: NA; j_call: TRBJ1-2; d_call: TRBD1; cdr3_length: 13; v_call: TRBV30; cdr3_nt: TGTGCCTGGGTCCAGGGACAGGGGGAGGGCTACACCTTC; cdr3_aa: CAWVQGQGEGYTF
clone_size: NA; j_call: TRBJ1-1; d_call: NA; cdr3_length: 12; v_call: TRBV29-1; cdr3_nt: TGCAGCCCTGGGGGGGTCGGCACTGAAGCTTTCTTT; cdr3_aa: CSPGGVGTEAFF
clone_size: NA; j_call: TRBJ2-5; d_call: TRBD2; cdr3_length: 15; v_call: TRBV9; cdr3_nt: TGTGCCAGCAGCTTGACCGGGACTAGCGTCGAGACCCAGTACTTC; cdr3_aa: CASSLTGTSVETQYF
clone_size: NA; j_call: TRBJ1-2; d_call: NA; cdr3_length: 15; v_call: TRBV2; cdr3_nt: TGTGCCAGCAGGGGGGGGTATAGCCCCATCGATGGCTACACCTTC; cdr3_aa: CASRGGYSPIDGYTF
clone_size: once; j_call: TRBJ1-5; d_call: TRBD1; cdr3_length: 15; v_call: TRBV2; cdr3_nt: TGTGCCAGCAGTGAGGAGGGGGCGCGGAATCAGCCCCAGCATTTT; cdr3_aa: CASSEEGARNQPQHF
clone_size: NA; j_call: TRBJ2-3; d_call: TRBD2; cdr3_length: 15; v_call: TRBV6-1; cdr3_nt: TGTGCCAGCAGATCAGCGGGGGCCTTCACAGATACGCAGTATTTT; cdr3_aa: CASRSAGAFTDTQYF
clone_size: once; j_call: TRBJ1-1; d_call: TRBD1; cdr3_length: 16; v_call: TRBV5-6; cdr3_nt: TGTGCCAGCAGCCTCGACCCCCCAGGGGGTAACACTGAAGCTTTCTTT; cdr3_aa: CASSLDPPGGNTEAFF
clone_size: NA; j_call: TRBJ1-1; d_call: TRBD1; cdr3_length: 14; v_call: TRBV4-1; cdr3_nt: TGCGCCAGCAGCCGAAAGACAGGGGGCACTGAAGCTTTCTTT; cdr3_aa: CASSRKTGGTEAFF
clone_size: few; j_call: TRBJ1-1; d_call: NA; cdr3_length: 15; v_call: TRBV25-1; cdr3_nt: TGTGCCAGCAGTGAGCTTCAGGGCGGTCAGAACGAAGCTTTCTTT; cdr3_aa: CASSELQGGQNEAFF
clone_size: few; j_call: TRBJ1-3; d_call: NA; cdr3_length: 14; v_call: TRBV5-1; cdr3_nt: TGCGCCAGCAGCTTGGATAGAGGTGGGAACACCATATATTTT; cdr3_aa: CASSLDRGGNTIYF
clone_size: NA; j_call: TRBJ1-2; d_call: NA; cdr3_length: 13; v_call: TRBV2; cdr3_nt: TGTGCCAGCAGTGAAGGGGGGGGACATGGCTACACCTTC; cdr3_aa: CASSEGGGHGYTF
clone_size: few; j_call: TRBJ1-6; d_call: TRBD1; cdr3_length: 15; v_call: TRBV5-4; cdr3_nt: TGTGCCAGCAGCTTGGAAGTGGGACAGCACTCACCCCTCCACTTT; cdr3_aa: CASSLEVGQHSPLHF
clone_size: NA; j_call: TRBJ1-6; d_call: TRBD1; cdr3_length: 15; v_call: TRBV7-2; cdr3_nt: TGTGCCAGCAGCTATACCTCAGGGGGGAATTCACCCCTCCACTTT; cdr3_aa: CASSYTSGGNSPLHF
clone_size: NA; j_call: TRBJ1-1; d_call: TRBD1; cdr3_length: 17; v_call: TRBV30; cdr3_nt: TGTGCCTGGAGTGATATTTCGCAAAGGGACAGAAACACTGAAGCTTTCTTT; cdr3_aa: CAWSDISQRDRNTEAFF
clone_size: NA; j_call: TRBJ1-3; d_call: NA; cdr3_length: 15; v_call: TRBV30; cdr3_nt: TGTGCCTTCGCTCCGACAGTCTTCTCTGGAAACACCATATATTTT; cdr3_aa: CAFAPTVFSGNTIYF
clone_size: once; j_call: TRBJ2-7; d_call: TRBD2; cdr3_length: 14; v_call: TRBV7-3; cdr3_nt: TGTGCCAGCAGGTTGACTAGCGGGGGATACGAGCAGTACTTC; cdr3_aa: CASRLTSGGYEQYF
clone_size: NA; j_call: TRBJ2-1; d_call: TRBD2; cdr3_length: 15; v_call: TRBV10-3; cdr3_nt: TGTGCCATCAGTGAGCGCCAGCGGGGGGACAATGAGCAGTTCTTC; cdr3_aa: CAISERQRGDNEQFF
clone_size: NA; j_call: TRBJ2-7; d_call: TRBD1; cdr3_length: 15; v_call: TRBV18; cdr3_nt: TGTGCCAGCTCACCGACAGGACAGGGAGGCTACGAGCAGTACTTC; cdr3_aa: CASSPTGQGGYEQYF
clone_size: NA; j_call: TRBJ1-1; d_call: NA; cdr3_length: 13; v_call: TRBV19; cdr3_nt: TGTGCCAGTAGCGGACCAGGAGGCACTGAAGCTTTCTTT; cdr3_aa: CASSGPGGTEAFF
clone_size: NA; j_call: TRBJ2-2; d_call: NA; cdr3_length: 15; v_call: TRBV7-6; cdr3_nt: TGTGCCAGCAGCTCCAGCGACCCGGGAAGAAAAGAGCTGTTTTTT; cdr3_aa: CASSSSDPGRKELFF
clone_size: few; j_call: TRBJ2-1; d_call: NA; cdr3_length: 14; v_call: TRBV11-2; cdr3_nt: TGTGCCAGCAGCTTGGGAGCCGGCTACAATGAGCAGTTCTTC; cdr3_aa: CASSLGAGYNEQFF
clone_size: NA; j_call: TRBJ2-3; d_call: NA; cdr3_length: 16; v_call: TRBV19; cdr3_nt: TGTGCCAGTAGCCCGGACTCACAAAGGGGCACAGATACGCAGTATTTT; cdr3_aa: CASSPDSQRGTDTQYF
clone_size: NA; j_call: TRBJ2-7; d_call: NA; cdr3_length: 16; v_call: TRBV5-6; cdr3_nt: TGTGCCAGCAGCTTGATAATACAGGAGCGAGCCTACGAGCAGTACTTC; cdr3_aa: CASSLIIQERAYEQYF
clone_size: NA; j_call: TRBJ1-1; d_call: NA; cdr3_length: 14; v_call: TRBV7-2; cdr3_nt: TGTGCCAGCAGCTCTGACAGCGGGAGCACTGAAGCTTTCTTT; cdr3_aa: CASSSDSGSTEAFF
clone_size: NA; j_call: TRBJ1-2; d_call: NA; cdr3_length: 14; v_call: TRBV7-2; cdr3_nt: TGTGCCAGCAGCTTAGGGCAGGGAAACTATGGCTACACCTTC; cdr3_aa: CASSLGQGNYGYTF
clone_size: NA; j_call: TRBJ1-1; d_call: NA; cdr3_length: 16; v_call: TRBV5-1; cdr3_nt: TGCGCCAGCAGCAAACTGGTAGACTCTGGCCCAACGCTTGCTTTCTTT; cdr3_aa: CASSKLVDSGPTLAFF
clone_size: NA; j_call: TRBJ1-2; d_call: TRBD1; cdr3_length: 15; v_call: TRBV7-3; cdr3_nt: TGTGCCAGCAGCCCCAGTGAGGGGGCGGGCTATGGCTACACCTTC; cdr3_aa: CASSPSEGAGYGYTF
clone_size: NA; j_call: TRBJ1-3; d_call: NA; cdr3_length: 14; v_call: TRBV29-1; cdr3_nt: TGCAGCGTCCTACAGGGATGGGGAGGAAACACCATATATTTT; cdr3_aa: CSVLQGWGGNTIYF
clone_size: NA; j_call: TRBJ1-2; d_call: NA; cdr3_length: 11; v_call: TRBV9; cdr3_nt: TGTGCCAGCAGCTCCCGGAGTCTCTACACCTTC; cdr3_aa: CASSSRSLYTF
clone_size: once; j_call: TRBJ1-5; d_call: NA; cdr3_length: 15; v_call: TRBV7-2; cdr3_nt: TGTGCCAGCAGCTTGCAGGGGCTCAACAATCAGCCCCAGCATTTT; cdr3_aa: CASSLQGLNNQPQHF
clone_size: NA; j_call: TRBJ1-4; d_call: NA; cdr3_length: 17; v_call: TRBV2; cdr3_nt: TGTGCCAGCAACTCCAATATAGACAGCTCAACTAATGAAAAACTGTTTTTT; cdr3_aa: CASNSNIDSSTNEKLFF
clone_size: NA; j_call: TRBJ2-2; d_call: NA; cdr3_length: 13; v_call: TRBV6-1; cdr3_nt: TGTGCCAGCAGCGCGGGCGAAATAAGGGAGCTGTTTTTT; cdr3_aa: CASSAGEIRELFF
clone_size: NA; j_call: TRBJ1-1; d_call: NA; cdr3_length: 13; v_call: TRBV9; cdr3_nt: TGTGCCAGCAGCGTAACAAGGAACACTGAAGCTTTCTTT; cdr3_aa: CASSVTRNTEAFF
clone_size: once; j_call: TRBJ2-7; d_call: TRBD1; cdr3_length: 14; v_call: TRBV6-6; cdr3_nt: TGTGCCAGCGGGACCCCCAGGGGGCGCGACGAGCAGTACTTC; cdr3_aa: CASGTPRGRDEQYF
clone_size: NA; j_call: TRBJ2-1; d_call: TRBD1; cdr3_length: 16; v_call: TRBV5-1; cdr3_nt: TGCGCCAGCAGCGTCTCACCGGGACAGGGGGTGGATGAGCAGTTCTTC; cdr3_aa: CASSVSPGQGVDEQFF
clone_size: NA; j_call: TRBJ1-2; d_call: TRBD1; cdr3_length: 14; v_call: TRBV2; cdr3_nt: TGTGCCAGCAGTGGGGACAGACAGTTCCATGGCTACACCTTC; cdr3_aa: CASSGDRQFHGYTF
clone_size: NA; j_call: TRBJ2-7; d_call: NA; cdr3_length: 14; v_call: TRBV5-1; cdr3_nt: TGCGCCAGCAGCTTGAGGACAGTCGGGGACGAGCAGTACTTC; cdr3_aa: CASSLRTVGDEQYF
clone_size: NA; j_call: TRBJ1-5; d_call: TRBD1; cdr3_length: 15; v_call: TRBV5-1; cdr3_nt: TGCGCCAGCAGCTTGGATGGACAGGCGCATCAGCCCCAGCATTTT; cdr3_aa: CASSLDGQAHQPQHF
clone_size: NA; j_call: TRBJ1-1; d_call: NA; cdr3_length: 13; v_call: TRBV2; cdr3_nt: TGTGCCAGCAGTTCAGGGATGAACACTGAAGCTTTCTTT; cdr3_aa: CASSSGMNTEAFF